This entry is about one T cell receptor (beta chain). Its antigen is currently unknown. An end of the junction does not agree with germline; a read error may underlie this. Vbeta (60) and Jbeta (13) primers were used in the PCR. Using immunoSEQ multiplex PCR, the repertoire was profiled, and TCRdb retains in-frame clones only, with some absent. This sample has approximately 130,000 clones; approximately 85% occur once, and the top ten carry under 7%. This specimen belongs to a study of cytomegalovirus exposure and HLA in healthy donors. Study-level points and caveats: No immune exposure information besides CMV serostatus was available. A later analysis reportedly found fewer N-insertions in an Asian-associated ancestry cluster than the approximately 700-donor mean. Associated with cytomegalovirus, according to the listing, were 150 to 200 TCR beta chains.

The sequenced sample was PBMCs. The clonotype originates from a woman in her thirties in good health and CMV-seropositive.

This CDR3 is CASSPRRDSGPSYKQYF. CDR3 coding DNA: TGTGCCAGCAGTCCCCGTCGGGATAGCGGGCCATCCTACAAGCAGTACTTC. The J gene is TRBJ2-7, the V gene TRBV28, with TRBD2 identical over 7 bases. Germline lookup yields CDR1 MDHEN and CDR2 SYDVKM. The CDR3 loop spans 17 amino acids.